This is a list of T cell receptor beta chains from one sample in a study of blood T cell repertoires in COVID-19. The method was immunoSEQ multiplex PCR; TCRdb's version includes in-frame clones alone and lacks a portion of them. The profile shows fewer than 250,000 clones, about 81% of them singletons. Material for sequencing was PBMCs or T cells enriched from blood (not recorded which). These TCRs come from a woman in her twenties or thirties who had recovered from COVID-19. The CDR3 runs from the conserved cysteine through the conserved F or W. The D gene is left open where the match is weak. Clone size, where shown, is once, few, many, or a class for clones that have expanded.

TRBV14	-	-	TRBJ2-5	CASSQVLVGRETQYF	TGTGCCAGCAGCCAAGTGCTGGTAGGGAGGGAGACCCAGTACTTC
TRBV29-1	-	-	TRBJ1-1	CSANPLSTEAFF	TGCAGCGCGAACCCACTTAGCACTGAAGCTTTCTTT
TRBV19	TRBD1	-	TRBJ1-5	CASRDRGSQPQHF	TGTGCCAGTAGGGACAGGGGAAGTCAGCCCCAGCATTTT
TRBV4-1	TRBD2	-	TRBJ2-5	CASSRTGGPLETQYF	TGCGCCAGCAGCCGGACGGGGGGGCCGCTCGAGACCCAGTACTTC
TRBV5-1	-	-	TRBJ2-1	CASRPDSSYNEQFF	TGCGCCAGCAGACCCGACAGCTCCTACAATGAGCAGTTCTTC
TRBV5-1	-	-	TRBJ2-5	CASSLRSGIQETQYF	TGCGCCAGCAGCCTTAGATCGGGAATTCAAGAGACCCAGTACTTC
TRBV15	-	-	TRBJ1-1	CATSRPNRASMNTEAFF	TGTGCCACCAGCAGACCCAACAGGGCCTCTATGAACACTGAAGCTTTCTTT
TRBV28	-	-	TRBJ1-1	CASSGLTEAFF	TGTGCCAGCAGCGGACTAACTGAAGCTTTCTTT
TRBV6-5	-	-	TRBJ1-2	CASSYGATTNYGYTF	TGTGCCAGCAGTTACGGGGCAACTACTAACTATGGCTACACCTTC
TRBV5-1	TRBD1	few	TRBJ1-2	CASSFEGALGGYTF	TGCGCCAGCAGCTTTGAGGGGGCACTAGGAGGCTACACCTTC
TRBV28	-	-	TRBJ1-2	CASSFRALYGYTF	TGTGCCAGCAGTTTCAGGGCCCTCTATGGCTACACCTTC
TRBV9	TRBD2	few	TRBJ2-1	CASSAQLAANEQFF	TGTGCCAGCAGCGCCCAACTAGCGGCCAATGAGCAGTTCTTC
TRBV11-3	TRBD1	once	TRBJ1-5	CASSPPGQGDSNQPQHF	TGTGCCAGCAGCCCGCCGGGACAGGGGGATAGCAATCAGCCCCAGCATTTT
TRBV6-1	-	-	TRBJ1-5	CASSEEFGGAYQPQHF	TGTGCCAGCAGTGAAGAGTTCGGGGGGGCCTATCAGCCCCAGCATTTT
TRBV2	-	once	TRBJ2-7	CAIGGRAGYEQYF	TGTGCCATTGGGGGCAGGGCAGGATACGAGCAGTACTTC
TRBV2	-	-	TRBJ2-1	CAGRTTFNEQFF	TGTGCCGGGCGGACTACTTTCAATGAGCAGTTCTTC
TRBV2	-	-	TRBJ1-1	CASSVPGEWRNTEAFF	TGTGCCAGCAGCGTACCAGGGGAGTGGAGGAACACTGAAGCTTTCTTT
TRBV19	-	-	TRBJ1-2	CASNGFNYGYTF	TGTGCCAGTAACGGGTTTAACTATGGCTACACCTTC
TRBV3-1/TRBV3-2	TRBD2	-	TRBJ2-5	CASSLRTSGKETQYF	TGTGCCAGCAGCCTCCGGACTAGCGGGAAAGAGACCCAGTACTTC
TRBV18	TRBD2	-	TRBJ2-7	CASSPGPFGGSSYEQYF	TGTGCCAGCTCGCCGGGTCCTTTTGGCGGGAGCTCCTACGAGCAGTACTTC
TRBV20-1	-	few	TRBJ2-7	CSASGGTYEQYF	TGCAGTGCTAGTGGCGGGACCTACGAGCAGTACTTC
TRBV7-8	-	-	TRBJ1-3	CASSLRYGNTIYF	TGTGCCAGCAGCTTGCGATATGGAAACACCATATATTTT
TRBV18	TRBD1	-	TRBJ1-1	CASSPPGGRGRDTEAFF	TGTGCCAGCTCACCACCGGGGGGCAGGGGGCGCGACACTGAAGCTTTCTTT
TRBV7-2	TRBD1	-	TRBJ1-6	CASSLTGQGARGSPLHF	TGTGCCAGCAGCCTGACGGGACAGGGGGCGAGGGGCTCACCCCTCCACTTT
TRBV9	TRBD1	-	TRBJ2-4	CAKRGGRAKNIQYF	TGTGCCAAGAGAGGGGGCCGAGCCAAAAACATTCAGTACTTC
TRBV5-4	-	-	TRBJ2-5	CASSGGMRPQETQYF	TGTGCCAGCAGCGGAGGGATGAGACCCCAAGAGACCCAGTACTTC
TRBV13	TRBD2	-	TRBJ2-3	CASSLATSGTGDTQYF	TGTGCCAGCAGCTTAGCAACTAGCGGGACGGGAGATACGCAGTATTTT
TRBV12-3/TRBV12-4	-	-	TRBJ2-3	CASSRPGTDTQYF	TGTGCCAGCAGCCGCCCAGGCACAGATACGCAGTATTTT
TRBV7-2	-	once	TRBJ1-3	CASSLAGGAQNTIYF	TGTGCCAGCAGCTTAGCAGGGGGAGCTCAAAACACCATATATTTT